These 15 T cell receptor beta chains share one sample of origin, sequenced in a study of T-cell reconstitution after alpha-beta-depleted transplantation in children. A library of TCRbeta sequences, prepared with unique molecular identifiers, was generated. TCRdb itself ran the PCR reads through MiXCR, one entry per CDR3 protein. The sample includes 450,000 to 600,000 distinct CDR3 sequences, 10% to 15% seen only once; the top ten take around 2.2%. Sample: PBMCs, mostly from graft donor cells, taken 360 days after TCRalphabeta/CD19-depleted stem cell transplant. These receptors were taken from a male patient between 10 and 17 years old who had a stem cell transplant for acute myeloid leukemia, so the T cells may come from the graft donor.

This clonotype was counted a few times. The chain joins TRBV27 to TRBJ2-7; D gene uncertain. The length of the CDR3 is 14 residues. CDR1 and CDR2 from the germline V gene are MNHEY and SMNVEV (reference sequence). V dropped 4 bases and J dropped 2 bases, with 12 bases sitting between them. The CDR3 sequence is CASSSTVRPYEQYF. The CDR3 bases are TGTGCCAGCAGTTCCACTGTACGGCCCTACGAGCAGTACTTC.

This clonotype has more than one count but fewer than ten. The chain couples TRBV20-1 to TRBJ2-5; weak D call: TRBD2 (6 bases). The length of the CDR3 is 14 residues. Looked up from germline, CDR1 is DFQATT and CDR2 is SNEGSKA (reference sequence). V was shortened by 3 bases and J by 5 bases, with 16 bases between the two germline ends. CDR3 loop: CSARDTGVRETQYF. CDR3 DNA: TGCAGTGCTAGGGATACGGGGGTCCGCGAGACCCAGTACTTC.

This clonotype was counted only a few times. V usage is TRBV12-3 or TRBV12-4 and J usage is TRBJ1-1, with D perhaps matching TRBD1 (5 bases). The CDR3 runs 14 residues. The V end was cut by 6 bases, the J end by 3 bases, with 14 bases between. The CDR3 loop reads CASSPDRSHTEAFF. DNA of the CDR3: TGTGCCAGCAGCCCAGACAGAAGTCACACTGAAGCTTTCTTT.

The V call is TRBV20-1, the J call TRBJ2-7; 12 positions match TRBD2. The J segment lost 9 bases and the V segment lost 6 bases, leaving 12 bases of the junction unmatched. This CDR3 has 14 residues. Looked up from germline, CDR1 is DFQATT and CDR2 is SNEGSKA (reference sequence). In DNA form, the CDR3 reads TGCAGTGCCACGGGGGGGCTAGCGGGAGGGTGGCAGTACTTC. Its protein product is CSATGGLAGGWQYF.

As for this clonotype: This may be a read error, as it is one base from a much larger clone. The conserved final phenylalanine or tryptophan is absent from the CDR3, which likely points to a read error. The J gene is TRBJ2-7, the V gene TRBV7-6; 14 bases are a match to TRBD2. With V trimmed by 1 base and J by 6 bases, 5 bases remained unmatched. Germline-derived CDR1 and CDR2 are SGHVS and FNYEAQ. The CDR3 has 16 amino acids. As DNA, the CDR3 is TGTGCCAGCAGCTTAGGTACCGGGACTAGCGGGAGCGAGCAGTACTGC. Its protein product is CASSLGTGTSGSEQYC.

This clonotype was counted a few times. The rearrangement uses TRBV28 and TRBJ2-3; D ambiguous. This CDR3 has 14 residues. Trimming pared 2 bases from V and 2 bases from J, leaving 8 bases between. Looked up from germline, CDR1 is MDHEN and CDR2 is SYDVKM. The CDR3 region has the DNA TGTGCCAGCAGTTTAGTTGACCCCACAGATACGCAGTATTTT. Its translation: CASSLVDPTDTQYF.

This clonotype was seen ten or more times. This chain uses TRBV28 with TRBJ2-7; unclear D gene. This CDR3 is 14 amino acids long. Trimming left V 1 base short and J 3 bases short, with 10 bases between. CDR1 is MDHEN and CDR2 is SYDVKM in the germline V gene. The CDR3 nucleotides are TGTGCCAGCAGTTTATCCAGAGCCTACTACGAGCAGTACGTC. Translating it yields CASSLSRAYYEQYV.

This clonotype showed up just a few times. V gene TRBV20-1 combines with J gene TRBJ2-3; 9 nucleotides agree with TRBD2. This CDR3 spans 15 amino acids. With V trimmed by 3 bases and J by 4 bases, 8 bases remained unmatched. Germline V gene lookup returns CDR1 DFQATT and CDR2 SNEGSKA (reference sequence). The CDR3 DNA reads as TGCAGTGCTAGCTCAACTAGCGGGTTGTCAGATACGCAGTATTTT. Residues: CSASSTSGLSDTQYF.

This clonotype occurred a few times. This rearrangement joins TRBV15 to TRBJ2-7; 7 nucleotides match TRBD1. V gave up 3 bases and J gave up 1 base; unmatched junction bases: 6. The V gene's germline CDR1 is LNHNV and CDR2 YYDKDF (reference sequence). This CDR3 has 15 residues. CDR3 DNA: TGTGCCACCAGCAGCCACCGGGACAGTTCCTACGAGCAGTACTTC. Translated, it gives CATSSHRDSSYEQYF.

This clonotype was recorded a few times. The CDR3 DNA sequence: TGCAGTTCAGCTAGGGAGACCCAGTACTTC. Protein sequence: CSSARETQYF. The chain combines TRBV20-1 with TRBJ2-5; no clear D. This CDR3 has 10 amino acids. The V end was cut by 8 bases, the J end by 5 bases, with 9 bases between. Germline assignment: CDR1 DFQATT and CDR2 SNEGSKA (reference sequence).

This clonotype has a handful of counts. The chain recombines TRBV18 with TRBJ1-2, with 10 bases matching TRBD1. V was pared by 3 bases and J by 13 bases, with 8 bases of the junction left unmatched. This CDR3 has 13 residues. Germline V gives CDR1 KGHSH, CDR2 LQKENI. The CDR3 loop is CASSPSGQGMPTF. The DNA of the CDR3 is TGTGCCAGCTCACCCTCGGGACAGGGGATGCCCACCTTC.

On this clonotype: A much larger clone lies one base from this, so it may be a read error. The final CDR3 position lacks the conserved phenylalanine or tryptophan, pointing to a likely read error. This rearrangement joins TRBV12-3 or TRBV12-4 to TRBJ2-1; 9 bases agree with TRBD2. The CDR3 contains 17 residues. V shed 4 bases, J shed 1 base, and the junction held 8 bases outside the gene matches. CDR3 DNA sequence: TGTGCCAGCAGTTCCCCGAGAGCGGGAGGATCCTACAATGAGCAGTTCTCC. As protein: CASSSPRAGGSYNEQFS.

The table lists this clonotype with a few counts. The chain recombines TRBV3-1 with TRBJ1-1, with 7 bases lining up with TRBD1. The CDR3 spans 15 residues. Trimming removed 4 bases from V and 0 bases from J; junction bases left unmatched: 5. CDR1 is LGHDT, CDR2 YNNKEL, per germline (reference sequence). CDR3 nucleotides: TGTGCCAGCAGCCGACGGGGACAGATGAACACTGAAGCTTTCTTT. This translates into CASSRRGQMNTEAFF.

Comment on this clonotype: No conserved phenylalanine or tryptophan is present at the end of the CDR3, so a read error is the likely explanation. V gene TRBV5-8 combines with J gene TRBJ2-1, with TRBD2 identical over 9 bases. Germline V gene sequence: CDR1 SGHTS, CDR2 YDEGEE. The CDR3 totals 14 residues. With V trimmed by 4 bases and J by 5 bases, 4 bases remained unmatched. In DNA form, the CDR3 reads TGTGCCAGCAGCCTAAGACTAGCGGACAATGAGCAGTTCTGC. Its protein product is CASSLRLADNEQFC.

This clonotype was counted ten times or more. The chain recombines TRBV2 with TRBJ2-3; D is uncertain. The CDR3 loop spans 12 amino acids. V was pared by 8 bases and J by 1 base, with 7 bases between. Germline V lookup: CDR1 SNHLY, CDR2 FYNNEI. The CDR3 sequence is CASGGGTDTQYF. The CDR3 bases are TGTGCCAGCGGTGGCGGCACAGATACGCAGTATTTT.